This T cell receptor beta chain was identified during a study of early T cells in non-severe SARS-CoV-2 infection. About the research overall: The input, bulk RNA from unsorted whole blood, was sequenced, and chains were unpaired. Study findings and constraints: The matching step, a VDJdb search, favored anti-spike CD8 responses and missed private and CD4 specificities.

As part of library construction, unique molecular identifiers were attached to individual cDNA molecules. TCRdb analysed the 5' RACE reads with MiXCR anew, one entry per CDR3 protein. The sample yields tens of thousands of distinct CDR3 sequences, 10% to 15% seen once. V trimming: 8 bases; J trimming: 2 bases; junction bases outside the gene matches: 5. This CDR3 region has 13 residues. CDR1 is KGHSH and CDR2 is LQKENI in the germline V gene. There are many counts of this clonotype. The antigen is undetermined. The sequenced material came from whole blood. The rearrangement uses TRBV18 and TRBJ2-5; TRBD1 matches at 7 bases. The source of this sequence is an adult who was a healthcare worker with PCR-confirmed SARS-CoV-2 infection or an uninfected control (not recorded which). Here the CDR3 DNA reads TGTGCCAGCAGCCCGGGACAGCAAGAGACCCAGTACTTC. It is translated as CASSPGQQETQYF. The variable domain in full, with the rest retrieved from reference TRBV18 and TRBJ2-5, is NAGVMQNPRHLVRRRGQEARLRCSPMKGHSHVYWYRQLPEEGLKFMVYLQKENIIDESGMPKERFSAEFPKEGPSILRIQQVVRGDSAAYFCASSPGQQETQYFGPGTRLLVL.